Below, one T cell receptor beta chain is given with its context. Antigen: not known. The source of the sample is a study of T cell responses to AZD1222 COVID-19 vaccine. Whole-study findings and limits: Spike-wide vaccine-associated CD4 TCRs dominated at 160-218 and 743-854. No repertoire was sampled before or during the peak T cell response, only after it. Only a handful of individuals given AZD1222 were seropositive at baseline. Clonal diversity was possibly underestimated, and the donors were mostly white British, with more females.

Assay: immunoSEQ multiplex PCR; the TCRdb copy retains only in-frame clones and omits some. Of about 76,000 clones in the sample, roughly 90% were seen once. CDR1 is ENHRY, CDR2 SYGVKD, per germline. V lost 3 bases to trimming and J lost 3 bases; unmatched junction nucleotides: 5. This CDR3 region has 14 residues. The source is an adult in good health. The material sequenced was peripheral blood, taken on day 0 of AZD1222 vaccination. J is TRBJ2-7 and V is TRBV10-3; 7 nucleotides match TRBD1. This chain's CDR3 is CAISELGGYYEQYF. For the CDR3, the DNA is TGTGCCATCAGTGAACTAGGGGGCTACTACGAGCAGTACTTC.